One and the same sample provided the 28 T cell receptor beta chains below, sequenced in a study of blood T cell repertoires in COVID-19. Clones were sequenced by immunoSEQ multiplex PCR, and TCRdb holds only the in-frame ones, with some missing. This sample has about 40,000 clones, with about 90% found just once. The sequenced material came from peripheral blood. These TCRs come from a man aged 50 to 59 with active COVID-19.

V and J are TRBV24-1 and TRBJ2-3; possible D gene TRBD2, 6 bases. With 6 bases removed from V and 4 bases from J, the gap between germline ends came to 13 bases. CDR1 is KGHDR, CDR2 SFDVKD, per germline. The CDR3 consists of 14 residues. The CDR3 reads CATSLTGGADTQYF. CDR3 nucleotide sequence: TGTGCCACCAGTCTCACCGGGGGTGCAGATACGCAGTATTTT.

V is TRBV5-4 and J is TRBJ2-5, with 10 bases lining up with TRBD1. Germline CDR1 and CDR2: SGHNT and YYREEE (reference sequence). The V segment lost 3 bases and the J segment 6 bases; nucleotides outside the gene matches: 11. The CDR3 is 16 residues long. CDR3 sequence: CASSSGTGVQGKTQYF. The CDR3 nucleotides are TGTGCCAGCAGCTCGGGGACAGGGGTTCAAGGAAAGACCCAGTACTTC.

The chain links TRBV14 to TRBJ2-5; tentatively, D is TRBD1 (6 bases). Per germline, CDR1 SGHDN and CDR2 FVKESK. The CDR3 contains 13 residues. Trimming pared 7 bases from V and 4 bases from J, leaving 13 bases between. CDR3 nucleotide sequence: TGTGCCAGCACCCTAACAGGGAGAGAGACCCAGTACTTC. The encoded protein is CASTLTGRETQYF.

This chain joins TRBV6-1 and TRBJ1-1; D is unresolved. V lost 2 bases and J 11 bases, leaving 12 bases between the germline ends. The CDR3 has 12 amino acids. Germline loops: CDR1 MNHNS, CDR2 SASEGT. The DNA of the CDR3 is TGTGCCAGCAGTGAAATGAGGGTGTGGGCTTTCTTT. Its protein product is CASSEMRVWAFF.

The gene calls are TRBV11-2 and TRBJ2-7; TRBD2 agrees at 9 bases. The CDR3 has 14 amino acids. With V trimmed by 2 bases and J by 12 bases, 11 bases remained unmatched. The germline V gene encodes CDR1 SGHAT and CDR2 FQNNGV. CDR3 sequence: CASSLWVQREDRYF. DNA of the CDR3: TGTGCCAGCAGCTTATGGGTTCAGCGGGAGGACAGGTACTTC.

CDR3 amino acids: CASSLELSGSSYNEQFF. The CDR3 bases are TGCGCCAGCAGCTTGGAATTGAGCGGGAGCTCCTACAATGAGCAGTTCTTC. The chain is built from TRBV5-1 and TRBJ2-1; 8 bases line up with TRBD2. The CDR3 length is 17 residues. Per germline, CDR1 SGHRS and CDR2 YFSETQ. V lost 0 bases to trimming and J lost 0 bases; unmatched junction nucleotides: 5.

This chain connects TRBV14 to TRBJ2-7; 7 bases line up with TRBD1. The V segment lost 6 bases and the J segment 6 bases; nucleotides outside the gene matches: 8. The CDR3 is 13 residues long. Germline V lookup: CDR1 SGHDN, CDR2 FVKESK. CDR3 protein: CASRIRQGGEQYF. The CDR3 bases are TGTGCCAGCAGGATTCGACAGGGCGGCGAGCAGTACTTC.

The chain uses TRBV12-5 and TRBJ1-1, with a tentative D call TRBD1 (5 bases). The CDR3 length is 15 residues. Trimming pared 0 bases from V and 1 base from J, leaving 9 bases between. Germline CDR1 and CDR2: LGHNT and FRNRAP. Written as DNA, the CDR3 is TGTGCTAGTGGTTTGGTACGTGGGGCGAACACTGAAGCTTTCTTT. Residues: CASGLVRGANTEAFF.

The chain joins TRBV19 to TRBJ2-6; 7 bases fit TRBD1. V shed 1 base, J shed 5 bases, and the junction held 8 bases outside the gene matches. Per germline, CDR1 LNHDA and CDR2 SQIVND (reference sequence). The length of the CDR3 is 17 residues. CDR3: CASSIGQGIYRANVLTF. In DNA, the CDR3 is TGTGCCAGTAGTATAGGACAGGGAATTTATCGGGCCAACGTCCTGACTTTC. Looking up the rest from reference TRBV19 and TRBJ2-6 gives the full variable domain: DGGITQSPKYLFRKEGQNVTLSCEQNLNHDAMYWYRQDPGQGLRLIYYSQIVNDFQKGDIAEGYSVSREKKESFPLTVTSAQKNPTAFYLCASSIGQGIYRANVLTFGAGSRLTVL.

The sample holds a few counts of this clone. The chain has TRBV2 and TRBJ1-2; no definite D call. This CDR3 is built from 14 residues. Germline assignment: CDR1 SNHLY and CDR2 FYNNEI. Trimming shortened V by 1 base and J by 4 bases, and 10 bases separated the two germline ends. This chain's CDR3 is CASSEGWARYGYTF. In DNA, the CDR3 is TGTGCCAGCAGTGAAGGCTGGGCCCGCTATGGCTACACCTTC.

The chain couples TRBV2 to TRBJ1-1; D uncertain. Germline V gene sequence: CDR1 SNHLY, CDR2 FYNNEI. The ends were cut back, 0 bases at V and 1 base at J, with 9 bases in the middle. This CDR3 comprises 15 residues. CDR3 protein: CASSEALGKNTEAFF. The CDR3 DNA reads TGTGCCAGCAGTGAAGCGCTTGGCAAGAACACTGAAGCTTTCTTT.

The chain employs TRBV10-3 and TRBJ1-3; TRBD1 matches at 12 bases. Losses at the gene ends were 2 bases for V and 4 bases for J; bases not matched to a gene: 3. Looked up from germline, CDR1 is ENHRY and CDR2 is SYGVKD. This CDR3 is 16 amino acids long. CDR3 protein: CAISEPGQGAGNTIYF. In DNA form, the CDR3 reads TGTGCCATCAGTGAGCCGGGACAGGGGGCGGGAAACACCATATATTTT.

The chain employs TRBV23-1 and TRBJ1-1; no clear D gene. TRBV23-1 is filed as an ORF, its function uncertain. The V end was cut by 3 bases, the J end by 0 bases, with 14 bases between. CDR3 length: 16 residues. The CDR3: CASSHRVRVMNTEAFF. In DNA, the CDR3 is TGCGCCAGCAGTCATCGGGTTCGGGTCATGAACACTGAAGCTTTCTTT.

The J gene is TRBJ1-6, the V gene TRBV6-5; D is unclear. V shed 10 bases and J shed 0 bases, with 10 bases lying between them. This CDR3 is 14 amino acids long. Looked up from germline, CDR1 is MNHEY and CDR2 is SVGAGI. Here the CDR3 reads CATRESSYNSPLHF. In nucleotides, the CDR3 is TGTGCCACGAGGGAGAGCTCCTATAATTCACCCCTCCACTTT.

The genes are TRBV19 and TRBJ2-1; D is undetermined. Trimming shortened V by 6 bases and J by 5 bases, and 14 bases separated the two germline ends. In germline, CDR1 is LNHDA, CDR2 SQIVND (reference sequence). The CDR3 extends over 14 amino acids. The CDR3 coding sequence is TGTGCCAGTAGGGAGACCCCTCGGGACAATGAGCAGTTCTTC. Its protein product is CASRETPRDNEQFF. Filled out from reference TRBV19 and TRBJ2-1, the complete variable domain reads DGGITQSPKYLFRKEGQNVTLSCEQNLNHDAMYWYRQDPGQGLRLIYYSQIVNDFQKGDIAEGYSVSREKKESFPLTVTSAQKNPTAFYLCASRETPRDNEQFFGPGTRLTVL.

This chain connects TRBV12-3 or TRBV12-4 to TRBJ2-1; perhaps TRBD1 as D (5 bases). This CDR3 comprises 13 residues. The V and J ends lost 4 bases and 6 bases respectively, with 10 bases between them. The DNA of the CDR3 is TGTGCCAGCAGTTGGCAGGGTCCCAATGAGCAGTTCTTC. Translating gives CASSWQGPNEQFF.

The chain joins TRBV5-1 to TRBJ2-6; D is unclear. Germline CDR1 reads SGHRS; CDR2 reads YFSETQ. Trimming took 0 bases from V and 4 from J, leaving 11 bases between them. The CDR3 contains 16 residues. CDR3 residues: CASSLGGQTGANVLTF. As DNA, the CDR3 is TGCGCCAGCAGCTTGGGCGGTCAAACGGGGGCCAACGTCCTGACTTTC.

The chain recombines TRBV6-5 with TRBJ1-1, with TRBD1 matching over 11 bases. J lost 12 bases, V lost 8 bases, and 5 bases had no gene match. The CDR3 covers 11 residues. The V gene's germline CDR1 is MNHEY and CDR2 SVGAGI. This CDR3 reads CASRDRGGPFF. CDR3 nucleotide sequence: TGTGCCAGCCGGGACAGGGGGGGGCCTTTCTTT.

The rearrangement uses TRBV2 and TRBJ2-3; 15 bases fit TRBD2. J was trimmed by 6 bases and V by 4 bases; bases with no gene match: 2. The CDR3 totals 15 residues. Germline CDR1 reads SNHLY; CDR2 reads FYNNEI. The chain's CDR3 is CASSGTSGRADTQYF. DNA of the CDR3: TGTGCCAGCAGTGGGACTAGCGGGAGGGCCGATACGCAGTATTTT.

This sequence joins TRBV9 and TRBJ2-7, with TRBD2 as a possible D gene (6 bases). The length of the CDR3 is 15 residues. CDR1 SGDLS and CDR2 YYNGEE come from the germline V gene. Deletions cut 4 bases from V and 2 bases from J, with 16 bases between. The CDR3 DNA sequence: TGTGCCAGCAGCCCGACCGGGACTCCAACCTACGAGCAGTACTTC. It codes for CASSPTGTPTYEQYF.

V is TRBV9 and J is TRBJ2-7; TRBD2 agrees at 8 bases. This CDR3 is built from 14 residues. CDR1 and CDR2 (germline): SGDLS, YYNGEE. Unmatched junction bases numbered 5, after V lost 3 bases and J lost 3 bases. Here the CDR3 DNA reads TGTGCCAGCAGCGCCGGGACTAGATTCTACGAGCAGTACTTC. Its protein product is CASSAGTRFYEQYF.

V gene TRBV6-5 combines with J gene TRBJ2-7, with 9 bases lining up with TRBD2. Trimming at V came to 6 bases and at J to 0 bases, leaving 3 bases not matched to a gene. Germline values: CDR1 MNHEY, CDR2 SVGAGI. The length of the CDR3 is 14 residues. CDR3 loop: CASSSSGTSYEQYF. DNA for the CDR3: TGTGCCAGCAGCTCTAGCGGGACCTCCTACGAGCAGTACTTC.

The gene calls are TRBV7-2 and TRBJ2-1; D is undetermined. This CDR3 comprises 14 residues. V was shortened by 4 bases and J by 7 bases, with 14 bases between the two germline ends. CDR1 and CDR2 from the germline V gene are SGHTA and FQGNSA. The CDR3 region is CASSYHRLINEQFF. As DNA, the CDR3 is TGTGCCAGCAGCTACCACCGCCTAATAAATGAGCAGTTCTTC.

This clone was detected a few times. The genes are TRBV6-4 and TRBJ2-3, with a tentative D call TRBD2 (6 bases). Germline CDR1 reads MRHNA; CDR2 reads SNTAGT. The V end was cut by 5 bases, the J end by 0 bases, with 6 bases between. The CDR3 contains 13 residues. The CDR3 sequence is CASSSGSTDTQYF. The CDR3 nucleotides read TGTGCCAGCAGTAGCGGGAGCACAGATACGCAGTATTTT.

The chain combines TRBV2 with TRBJ1-1; 9 bases map to TRBD1. The J segment lost 4 bases and the V segment lost 6 bases, leaving 9 bases of the junction unmatched. Germline CDR1 is SNHLY and CDR2 is FYNNEI. The CDR3 runs to 15 residues. CDR3 amino acids: CASRSGTGSSTEAFF. CDR3 bases: TGTGCCAGCAGATCCGGGACAGGGTCGAGCACTGAAGCTTTCTTT.

This clone showed up just a few times. The V and J genes are TRBV28 and TRBJ1-5; TRBD1 agrees at 8 bases. Germline loops: CDR1 MDHEN, CDR2 SYDVKM. After removal of 6 bases from V and 1 base from J, the junction contained 8 bases not matched to a gene. The CDR3 is made up of 16 amino acids. CDR3 in amino acids: CASSGLTGVSNQPQHF. The CDR3, as DNA: TGTGCCAGCAGCGGATTGACAGGGGTGAGCAATCAGCCCCAGCATTTT.

The genes are TRBV19 and TRBJ1-2; TRBD1 aligns across 9 bases. The CDR3 runs to 14 residues. Trimming cost V 5 bases and J 8 bases; bases outside gene matches: 9. Germline-derived CDR1 and CDR2 are LNHDA and SQIVND (reference sequence). The CDR3 spells CASSPDGTGLGYTF. CDR3 in DNA: TGTGCCAGTAGTCCTGATGGGACAGGGTTGGGCTACACCTTC.

The count of this clone is one. The V call is TRBV11-2, the J call TRBJ1-2; 7 bases agree with TRBD1. The CDR3 has 14 residues. V gave up 5 bases and J gave up 4 bases; unmatched junction bases: 7. Germline CDR1 is SGHAT and CDR2 is FQNNGV. CDR3 loop: CASSPIRDSYGYTF. The CDR3 DNA reads TGTGCCAGCAGCCCGATCCGGGACAGCTATGGCTACACCTTC.